This entry features one T cell receptor beta chain sequence. Its matching antigen is unknown. TCRdb's copy holds only in-frame clones and misses some; the assay was immunoSEQ multiplex PCR. The sample carries roughly 62,000 clones, approximately 90% recorded once. This sample is part of a study of PD-1 blockade in classical Hodgkin lymphoma. On the study more broadly: Intravenous nivolumab at 3 mg/kg was given to patients every 2 weeks. Study-level results: CD4+ TCR diversity rose significantly by C4D1, and CD8+ TCR diversity did not.

The CDR3 runs to 13 residues. Germline CDR1 reads MNHEY; CDR2 reads SVGAGI. V lost 6 bases and J 3 bases, leaving 11 bases between the germline ends. All patients experienced relapse after autologous stem cell transplantation, and brentuximab vedotin exposure was variable. The starting material was peripheral blood mononuclear cells (PBMCs), obtained at baseline. The clonotype was recovered from a human donor with classical Hodgkin lymphoma. This chain connects TRBV6-5 to TRBJ1-1; D call uncertain. CDR3 DNA sequence: TGTGCCAGCAGGCTAGGAGAATACACTGAAGCTTTCTTT. Its protein is CASRLGEYTEAFF.